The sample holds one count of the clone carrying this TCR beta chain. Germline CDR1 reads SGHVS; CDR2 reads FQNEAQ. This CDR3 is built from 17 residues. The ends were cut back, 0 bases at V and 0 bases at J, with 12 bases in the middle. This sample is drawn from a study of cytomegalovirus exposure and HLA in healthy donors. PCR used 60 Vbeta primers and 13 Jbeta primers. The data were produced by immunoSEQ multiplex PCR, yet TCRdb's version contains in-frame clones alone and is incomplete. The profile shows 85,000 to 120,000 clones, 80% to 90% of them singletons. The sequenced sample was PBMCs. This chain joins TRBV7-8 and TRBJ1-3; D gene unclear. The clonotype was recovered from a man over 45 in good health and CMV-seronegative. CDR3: CASSLARVGFSGNTIYF. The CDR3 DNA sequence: TGTGCCAGCAGCTTAGCGCGGGTGGGTTTCTCTGGAAACACCATATATTTT.